This T cell receptor beta chain was captured in a study of human T cells and chemical hapten exposure. Study context: Per-sample TCR yield variability stemmed mainly from small pooled library volume differences.

This clonotype came up many times. The library attached unique molecular identifiers to individual cDNA molecules. Original processing methods: From about 20,000 to 690,000 TCRs were found per sample, with a median of around 100,000. TCRdb analysed the RACE reads with MiXCR anew, one entry per CDR3 protein. TCRdb's processing, not the authors', yielded these V and J calls. The sample records 50,000 to 70,000 distinct CDR3 sequences, roughly 6.1% being singletons. Time point given: healthy volunteer bleed at 6 weeks. The authors extracted total RNA from unfractionated whole blood. The sample was whole blood. The clonotype originates from a female donor in good health. Some clones in this sample may be carry-over from other donors' samples.

This CDR3 reads CSAPHAGTGSYEQYF. The CDR3, as DNA: TGCAGTGCCCCGCACGCCGGGACAGGGAGCTACGAGCAGTACTTC. This sequence joins TRBV20-1 and TRBJ2-7; 9 bases align to TRBD1. The CDR3 spans 15 residues. V was pared by 6 bases and J by 3 bases, with 12 bases of the junction left unmatched. Per the germline V gene, CDR1 is DFQATT and CDR2 is SNEGSKA (reference sequence).